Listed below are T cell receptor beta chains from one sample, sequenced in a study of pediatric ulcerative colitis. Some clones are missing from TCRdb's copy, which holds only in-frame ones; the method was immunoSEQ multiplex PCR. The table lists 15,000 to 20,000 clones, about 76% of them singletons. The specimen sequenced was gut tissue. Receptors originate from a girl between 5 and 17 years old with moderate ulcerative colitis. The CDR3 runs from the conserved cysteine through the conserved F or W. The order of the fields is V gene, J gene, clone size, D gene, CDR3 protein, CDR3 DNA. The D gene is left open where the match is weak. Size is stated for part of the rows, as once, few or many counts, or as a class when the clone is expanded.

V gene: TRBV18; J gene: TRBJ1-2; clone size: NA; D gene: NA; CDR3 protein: CASHHGGSLNYGYTF; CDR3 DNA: TGTGCCAGCCACCATGGGGGGTCCCTAAACTATGGCTACACCTTC
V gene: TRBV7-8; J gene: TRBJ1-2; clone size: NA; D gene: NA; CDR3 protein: CASSSVLSDGYTF; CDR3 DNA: TGTGCCAGCAGCTCAGTTCTAAGTGACGGCTACACCTTC
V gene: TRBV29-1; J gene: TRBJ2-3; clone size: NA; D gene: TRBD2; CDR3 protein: CSVEVGSGGPTDTQYF; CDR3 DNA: TGCAGCGTTGAGGTGGGCAGCGGGGGGCCAACAGATACGCAGTATTTT
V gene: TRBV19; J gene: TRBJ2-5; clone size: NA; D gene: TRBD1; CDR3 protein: CASSQGQGKETQYF; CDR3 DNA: TGTGCCAGTAGTCAGGGACAGGGAAAAGAGACCCAGTACTTC
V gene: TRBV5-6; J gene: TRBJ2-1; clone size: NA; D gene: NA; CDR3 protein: CASSWTTARSYNEQFF; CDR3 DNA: TGTGCCAGCAGCTGGACGACAGCTCGCTCCTACAATGAGCAGTTCTTC
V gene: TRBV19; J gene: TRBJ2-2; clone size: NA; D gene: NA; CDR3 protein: CASTPDPITGQNTGELFF; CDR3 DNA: TGTGCCAGTACTCCCGATCCCATCACGGGACAGAACACCGGGGAGCTGTTTTTT
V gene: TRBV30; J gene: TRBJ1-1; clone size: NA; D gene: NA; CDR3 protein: CAWMFVHVNTEAFF; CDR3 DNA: TGTGCCTGGATGTTCGTCCATGTGAACACTGAAGCTTTCTTT
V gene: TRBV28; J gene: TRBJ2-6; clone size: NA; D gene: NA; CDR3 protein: CASSSPAGANVLTF; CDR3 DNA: TGTGCCAGCAGCTCCCCCGCTGGGGCCAACGTCCTGACTTTC
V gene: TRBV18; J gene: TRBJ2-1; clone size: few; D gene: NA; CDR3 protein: CASSPLGMTYNEQFF; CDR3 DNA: TGTGCCAGCTCACCTTTGGGGATGACTTACAATGAGCAGTTCTTC
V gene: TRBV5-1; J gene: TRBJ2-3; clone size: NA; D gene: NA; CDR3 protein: CASSGRTDSTDTQYF; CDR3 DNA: TGCGCCAGCAGCGGTCGGACCGATAGCACAGATACGCAGTATTTT
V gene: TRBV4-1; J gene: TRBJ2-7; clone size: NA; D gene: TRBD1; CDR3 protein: CASSLTTGGYEQYF; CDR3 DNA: TGCGCCAGCAGCCTGACGACAGGGGGATACGAGCAGTACTTC
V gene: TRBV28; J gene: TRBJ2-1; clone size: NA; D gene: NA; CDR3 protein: CASRQYNEQFF; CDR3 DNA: TGTGCCAGCAGACAATACAATGAGCAGTTCTTC
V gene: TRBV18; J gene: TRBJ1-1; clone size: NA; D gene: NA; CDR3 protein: CASSPSDTREAFF; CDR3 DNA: TGTGCCAGCTCACCAAGTGATACCCGTGAAGCTTTCTTT
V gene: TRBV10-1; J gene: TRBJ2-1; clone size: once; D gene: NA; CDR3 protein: CASSESGGGAISQFF; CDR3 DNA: TGCGCCAGCAGTGAGTCGGGTGGCGGGGCCATTTCGCAGTTCTTC
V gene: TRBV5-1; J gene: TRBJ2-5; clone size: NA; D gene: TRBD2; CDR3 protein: CASSLALLASSGETQYF; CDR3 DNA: TGCGCCAGCAGCTTGGCCTTACTAGCGTCGTCTGGGGAGACCCAGTACTTC
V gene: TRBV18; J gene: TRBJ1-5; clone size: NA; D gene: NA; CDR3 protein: CASSPPDGLWCNQPQHF; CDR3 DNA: TGTGCCAGCTCACCACCGGATGGGCTATGGTGCAATCAGCCCCAGCATTTT
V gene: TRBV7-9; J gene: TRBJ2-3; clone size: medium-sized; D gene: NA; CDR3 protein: CASSLAQGRPSTDTQYF; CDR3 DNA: TGTGCCAGCAGCTTAGCACAGGGGAGGCCTAGCACAGATACGCAGTATTTT
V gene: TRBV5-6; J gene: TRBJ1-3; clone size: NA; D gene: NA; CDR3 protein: CASSTTVHSGNTIYF; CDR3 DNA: TGTGCCAGCAGCACAACAGTGCACTCTGGAAACACCATATATTTT
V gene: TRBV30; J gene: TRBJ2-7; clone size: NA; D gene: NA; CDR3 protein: CAWGGGHEQYF; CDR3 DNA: TGTGCCTGGGGCGGAGGGCACGAGCAGTACTTC
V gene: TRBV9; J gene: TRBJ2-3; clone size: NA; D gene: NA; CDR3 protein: CASSAEGYTDTQYF; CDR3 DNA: TGTGCCAGCAGCGCCGAGGGCTATACAGATACGCAGTATTTT
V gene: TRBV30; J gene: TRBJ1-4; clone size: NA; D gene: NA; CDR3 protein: CAWSTVSEKLFF; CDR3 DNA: TGTGCCTGGAGCACAGTGAGTGAAAAACTGTTTTTT
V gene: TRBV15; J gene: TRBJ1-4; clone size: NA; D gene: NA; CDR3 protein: CATSRVTVGRKLFF; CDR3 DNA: TGTGCCACCAGCAGAGTTACGGTAGGGCGAAAACTGTTTTTT
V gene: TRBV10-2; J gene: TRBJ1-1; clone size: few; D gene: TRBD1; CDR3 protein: CASSDGTDEAFF; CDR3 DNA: TGCGCCAGCAGTGACGGGACAGATGAAGCTTTCTTT
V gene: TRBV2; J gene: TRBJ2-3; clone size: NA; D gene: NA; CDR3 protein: CASREGARADTQYF; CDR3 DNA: TGTGCCAGCAGGGAGGGGGCTCGCGCAGATACGCAGTATTTT
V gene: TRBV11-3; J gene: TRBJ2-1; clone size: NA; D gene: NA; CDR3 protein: CASSLGEVGEQFF; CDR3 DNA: TGTGCCAGCAGCTTAGGGGAGGTAGGTGAGCAGTTCTTC
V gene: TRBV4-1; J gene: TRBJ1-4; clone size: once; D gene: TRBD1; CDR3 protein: CASSQYDRGINEKLFF; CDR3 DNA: TGCGCCAGCAGCCAATACGACAGGGGGATTAATGAAAAACTGTTTTTT
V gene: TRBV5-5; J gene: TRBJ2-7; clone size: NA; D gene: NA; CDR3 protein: CASSLAGKRYEQYF; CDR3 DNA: TGTGCCAGCAGCTTGGCAGGGAAGCGCTACGAGCAGTACTTC
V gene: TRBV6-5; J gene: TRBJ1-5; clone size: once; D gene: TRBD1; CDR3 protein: CATDPGTGYNQPQHF; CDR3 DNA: TGTGCCACCGACCCCGGGACAGGCTACAATCAGCCCCAGCATTTT
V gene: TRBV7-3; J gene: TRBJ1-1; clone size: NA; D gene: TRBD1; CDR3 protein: CASSLIPGSTGVGRAFF; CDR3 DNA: TGTGCCAGCAGCTTAATTCCGGGCTCCACAGGGGTAGGGAGGGCTTTCTTT
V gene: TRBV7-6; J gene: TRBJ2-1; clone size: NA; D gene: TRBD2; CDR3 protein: CASSSRLAENNEQFF; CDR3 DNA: TGTGCCAGCAGCTCCAGACTAGCGGAAAACAATGAGCAGTTCTTC
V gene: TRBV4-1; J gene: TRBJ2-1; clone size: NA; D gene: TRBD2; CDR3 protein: CASSPRLAAYNEQFF; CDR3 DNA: TGCGCCAGCAGCCCTCGTCTAGCGGCTTACAATGAGCAGTTCTTC
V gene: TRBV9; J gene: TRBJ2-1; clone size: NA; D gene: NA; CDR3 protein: CASSVGQVVGNEQFF; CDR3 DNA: TGTGCCAGCAGCGTAGGACAGGTCGTTGGTAATGAGCAGTTCTTC
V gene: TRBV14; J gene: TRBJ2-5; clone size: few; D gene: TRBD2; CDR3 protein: CASSQQTSAETQYF; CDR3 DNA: TGTGCCAGCAGCCAACAGACTAGCGCGGAGACCCAGTACTTC
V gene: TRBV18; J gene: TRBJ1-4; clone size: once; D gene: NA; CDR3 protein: CASSRIQGVDEKLFF; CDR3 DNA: TGTGCCAGCTCACGTATACAGGGTGTGGATGAAAAACTGTTTTTT
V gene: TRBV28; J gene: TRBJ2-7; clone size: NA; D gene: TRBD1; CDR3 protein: CASSLGRQGWGEQYF; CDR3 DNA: TGTGCCAGCAGTCTGGGCAGACAGGGGTGGGGCGAGCAGTACTTC
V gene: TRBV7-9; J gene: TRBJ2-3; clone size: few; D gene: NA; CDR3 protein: CASSLTADTQYF; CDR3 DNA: TGTGCCAGCAGCTTAACGGCAGATACGCAGTATTTT
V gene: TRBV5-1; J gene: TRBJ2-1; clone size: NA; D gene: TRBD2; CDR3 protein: CASSLLASGDYNEQFF; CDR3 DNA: TGCGCCAGCAGCTTGTTGGCTAGCGGAGACTACAATGAGCAGTTCTTC
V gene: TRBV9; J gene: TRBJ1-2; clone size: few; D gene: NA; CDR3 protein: CASSVGASSNYGYTF; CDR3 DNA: TGTGCCAGCAGCGTAGGTGCCTCGTCTAACTATGGCTACACCTTC
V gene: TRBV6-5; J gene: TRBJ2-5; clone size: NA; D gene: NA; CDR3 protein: CASSYSGGFETQYF; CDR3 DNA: TGTGCCAGCAGTTACTCGGGGGGTTTTGAGACCCAGTACTTC
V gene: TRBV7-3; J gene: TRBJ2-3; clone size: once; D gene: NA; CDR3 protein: CASSYLTTADTQYF; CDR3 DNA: TGTGCCAGCAGCTATCTGACGACCGCAGATACGCAGTATTTT
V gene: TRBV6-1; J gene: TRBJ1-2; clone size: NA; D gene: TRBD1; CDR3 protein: CASSAAQGSGYTF; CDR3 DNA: TGTGCCAGCAGTGCGGCACAGGGGAGCGGCTACACCTTC
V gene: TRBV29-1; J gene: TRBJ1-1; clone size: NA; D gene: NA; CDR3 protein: CSVGGSSNTEAFF; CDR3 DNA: TGCAGCGTTGGAGGGAGTTCGAACACTGAAGCTTTCTTT
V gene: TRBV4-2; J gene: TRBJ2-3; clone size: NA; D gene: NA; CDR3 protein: CASSQGGGDSTDTQYF; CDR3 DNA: TGTGCCAGCAGCCAAGGAGGCGGGGATAGCACAGATACGCAGTATTTT
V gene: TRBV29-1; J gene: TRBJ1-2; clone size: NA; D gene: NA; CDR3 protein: CSGRQMDGYTF; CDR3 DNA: TGCAGCGGACGGCAGATGGATGGCTACACCTTC
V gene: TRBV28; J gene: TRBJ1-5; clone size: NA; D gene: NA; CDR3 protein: CASSLGTTSNQPQHF; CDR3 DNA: TGTGCCAGCAGTTTAGGGACTACGAGCAATCAGCCCCAGCATTTT
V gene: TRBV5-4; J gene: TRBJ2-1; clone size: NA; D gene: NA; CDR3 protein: CASSRTRQSPYNEQFF; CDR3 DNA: TGTGCCAGCAGCAGAACCCGACAGAGCCCGTACAATGAGCAGTTCTTC
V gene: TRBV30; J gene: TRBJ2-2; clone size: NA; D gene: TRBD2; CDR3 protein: CAWSGSSGNTGELFF; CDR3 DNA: TGTGCCTGGAGTGGGTCTAGCGGGAACACCGGGGAGCTGTTTTTT
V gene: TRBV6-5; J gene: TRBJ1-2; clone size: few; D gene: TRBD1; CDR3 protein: CASSSQDRRGGRGYTF; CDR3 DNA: TGTGCCAGCAGTTCCCAGGACAGGCGGGGGGGGAGAGGCTACACCTTC
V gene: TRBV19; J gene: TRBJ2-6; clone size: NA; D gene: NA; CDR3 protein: CASKWSAGANVLTF; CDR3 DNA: TGTGCCAGTAAATGGAGTGCTGGGGCCAACGTCCTGACTTTC
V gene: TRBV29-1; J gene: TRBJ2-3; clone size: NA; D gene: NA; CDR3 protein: CSAVPTGLNTQYF; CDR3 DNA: TGCAGCGCTGTCCCCACGGGGTTAAATACGCAGTATTTT
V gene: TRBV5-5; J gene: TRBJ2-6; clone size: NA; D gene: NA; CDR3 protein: CASVRTAPKSGANVLTF; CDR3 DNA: TGTGCCAGCGTCCGGACCGCGCCCAAGTCTGGGGCCAACGTCCTGACTTTC
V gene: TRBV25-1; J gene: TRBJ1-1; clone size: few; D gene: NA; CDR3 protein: CASSENRRNTEAFF; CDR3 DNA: TGTGCCAGCAGTGAGAACCGCCGGAACACTGAAGCTTTCTTT
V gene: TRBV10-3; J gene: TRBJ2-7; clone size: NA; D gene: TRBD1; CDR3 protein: CAISHGQGQGAYEQYF; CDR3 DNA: TGTGCCATCAGTCACGGTCAAGGACAGGGGGCTTACGAGCAGTACTTC
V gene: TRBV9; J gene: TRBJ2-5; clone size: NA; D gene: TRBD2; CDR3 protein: CASSLTSGRRQETQYF; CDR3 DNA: TGTGCCAGCAGCTTAACTAGCGGGCGAAGACAAGAGACCCAGTACTTC
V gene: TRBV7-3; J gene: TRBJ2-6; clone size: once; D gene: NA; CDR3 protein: CASSLTPVRGSGANVLTF; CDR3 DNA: TGTGCCAGCAGCTTAACCCCCGTACGAGGATCTGGGGCCAACGTCCTGACTTTC
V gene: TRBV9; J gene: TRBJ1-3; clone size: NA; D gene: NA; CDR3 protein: CASSVAMSGNTIYF; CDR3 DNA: TGTGCCAGCAGCGTAGCTATGTCTGGAAACACCATATATTTT
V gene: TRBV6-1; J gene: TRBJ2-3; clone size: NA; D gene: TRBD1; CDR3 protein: CASSSGTGVQDTQYF; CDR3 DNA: TGTGCCAGCAGTTCCGGGACAGGGGTTCAAGATACGCAGTATTTT
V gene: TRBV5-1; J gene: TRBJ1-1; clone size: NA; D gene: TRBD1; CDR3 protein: CASSWGTGTNTEAFF; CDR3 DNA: TGCGCCAGCAGCTGGGGGACAGGCACGAACACTGAAGCTTTCTTT